This T cell receptor (beta chain) was identified in a study of cytomegalovirus exposure and HLA in healthy donors. V was trimmed by 7 bases and J by 2 bases, leaving 12 bases between them. CDR3 length equals 13 residues. Germline CDR1 is PRHDT and CDR2 is FYEKMQ (reference sequence). This table comes from immunoSEQ multiplex PCR, and its TCRdb copy is limited to in-frame clones, with some not included. Of some 48,000 clones listed, about nine tenths are singletons. The sequence came from a woman younger than 45 in good health and CMV-seronegative. Sequencing was performed on PBMCs. The chain carries TRBV13 and TRBJ2-7, with unresolved D. This CDR3 reads CASTSSLTYEQYF. The CDR3 nucleotides are TGTGCCAGCACCTCTTCCCTAACCTACGAGCAGTACTTC.